A single sample gave rise to the 5 T cell receptor beta chains below, sequenced in a study of CD8+CD57+ T cells in acquired aplastic anemia. Genomic DNA was employed as the template in profiling TCR beta VDJ and CDR3. MiXCR, applied by TCRdb to the reads, yields one record per CDR3 protein. Counted here are hundreds of thousands of distinct CDR3 sequences, about 70% occurring once; the ten biggest clones make up 4%. The sample consisted of sorted CD4+, CD8+, or CD8+CD57+ T cells (not recorded which) from PBMCs. The receptors originated from a human donor in good health, serving as a control.

For the CDR3, the DNA is TGTGCCAGCAGTGAAGACGGGACAGATTCACCCCTCCACTTT. Its protein is CASSEDGTDSPLHF. The chain is built from TRBV6-1 and TRBJ1-6; TRBD1 agrees at 7 bases. The CDR3 is 14 residues long. In germline, CDR1 is MNHNS, CDR2 SASEGT. V was pared by 1 base and J by 8 bases, with 2 bases of the junction left unmatched.

The chain combines TRBV7-6 with TRBJ1-1; D is uncertain. V dropped 1 base and J dropped 3 bases, with 6 bases sitting between them. Per the germline V gene, CDR1 is SGHVS and CDR2 is FNYEAQ. This CDR3 region has 13 residues. For the CDR3, the DNA is TGTGCCAGCAGCTTAGGAACGCACACTGAAGCTTTCTTT. Protein: CASSLGTHTEAFF.

CDR3 region: CSATAASGFTDTQYF. CDR3 DNA: TGCAGTGCTACCGCGGCTAGCGGCTTCACAGATACGCAGTATTTT. The rearrangement links TRBV20-1 to TRBJ2-3; TRBD2 aligns across 7 bases. Germline CDR1 reads DFQATT; CDR2 reads SNEGSKA (reference sequence). The CDR3 loop spans 15 amino acids. The ends lost 4 bases at V and 2 bases at J; junction bases unmatched: 9.

The chain uses TRBV7-2 and TRBJ2-7; 9 bases agree with TRBD2. The CDR3 runs to 15 residues. With V trimmed by 5 bases and J by 9 bases, 14 bases remained unmatched. Germline lookup yields CDR1 SGHTA and CDR2 FQGNSA. The CDR3 region has the DNA TGTGCCAGCAGCCAAGCGGGGGGACCCGTCTTGCGGCAGTACTTC. Amino acid sequence: CASSQAGGPVLRQYF.

This clonotype occurred many times. The CDR3, as DNA: TGCGCCAGCAGCTTGCTGACGGGACAAGGAAATTCACCCCTCCACTTT. Translation: CASSLLTGQGNSPLHF. The rearrangement links TRBV5-1 to TRBJ1-6; D is perhaps TRBD1 (6 bases). Trimming removed 1 base at V and 7 bases at J, with 15 bases between. This CDR3 is built from 16 residues. Per germline, CDR1 SGHRS and CDR2 YFSETQ.